Listed below are T cell receptor beta chains from one sample, sequenced in a study of blood T cell repertoires in COVID-19. The table came from immunoSEQ multiplex PCR; TCRdb's copy has only in-frame clones and leaves some out. There are roughly 190,000 clones in the sample; 85% to 90% occur only once, and about 4.5% lies in the top ten. Material: peripheral blood. The source of these receptors is a human donor in a cohort sampled during active COVID-19. Both conserved end residues are part of each CDR3. The D gene is left open where the match is weak. Clone size is shown for a subset of rows, as once, few, many or a class of expanded clone.

v_gene	abundance	d_gene	j_gene	CDR3aa	CDR3nt
TRBV18	-	TRBD2	TRBJ2-7	CASSPPPGTSFYEQYF	TGTGCCAGCTCACCACCACCCGGGACTAGCTTTTACGAGCAGTACTTC
TRBV7-2	-	-	TRBJ2-1	CASSLNRGGNEQFF	TGTGCCAGCAGCTTAAACAGGGGGGGCAATGAGCAGTTCTTC
TRBV10-2	many	-	TRBJ2-7	CATTSRSYEQYF	TGCGCCACCACCAGCAGGTCCTACGAGCAGTACTTC
TRBV7-9	once	TRBD1	TRBJ1-2	CASSPTGDRTYGYTF	TGTGCCAGCAGCCCGACAGGGGATCGTACCTATGGCTACACCTTC
TRBV4-1	few	-	TRBJ2-2	CASSQTGNTGELFF	TGCGCCAGCAGCCAAACCGGGAACACCGGGGAGCTGTTTTTT
TRBV2	-	-	TRBJ1-6	CASSEVGGHSYNSPLHF	TGTGCCAGCAGTGAAGTCGGCGGACACTCCTATAATTCACCCCTCCACTTT
TRBV28	-	-	TRBJ2-1	CASSLGGRRLYNEQFF	TGTGCCAGCAGTTTAGGAGGGAGACGACTTTACAATGAGCAGTTCTTC
TRBV6-6	-	TRBD1	TRBJ2-7	CASNVMPGQGSYEQYF	TGTGCCAGCAACGTAATGCCGGGACAGGGATCGTACGAGCAGTACTTC
TRBV7-2	-	TRBD2	TRBJ2-1	CASSATSGSLNEQFF	TGTGCCAGCAGCGCCACTAGCGGGAGTTTAAATGAGCAGTTCTTC
TRBV5-4	-	-	TRBJ1-1	CASSSKRNRIQNTEAFF	TGTGCCAGCAGCTCAAAACGTAACAGGATCCAGAACACTGAAGCTTTCTTT
TRBV9	-	TRBD1	TRBJ2-7	CASSPRDRFEQYF	TGTGCCAGCAGCCCCCGGGACAGGTTCGAGCAGTACTTC
TRBV24-1	-	-	TRBJ2-1	CATSDLSKAGSYNEQFF	TGTGCCACCAGTGATTTGAGTAAGGCAGGCTCCTACAATGAGCAGTTCTTC
TRBV6-5	-	-	TRBJ1-2	CASRTEFGYTF	TGTGCCAGCAGGACAGAGTTTGGCTACACCTTC
TRBV29-1	-	TRBD2	TRBJ2-7	CSVGFSGSAYEQYF	TGCAGCGTTGGCTTTAGCGGGAGTGCCTACGAGCAGTACTTC
TRBV4-3	-	TRBD1	TRBJ1-5	CASSQGQGLRQPQHF	TGCGCCAGCAGCCAAGGACAGGGGTTGAGGCAGCCCCAGCATTTT
TRBV20-1	-	-	TRBJ2-5	CSASKPQRAGETQYF	TGCAGTGCAAGTAAACCTCAGAGAGCAGGGGAGACCCAGTACTTC
TRBV5-6	-	-	TRBJ2-5	CASSVPQETQYF	TGTGCCAGCAGCGTACCCCAGGAGACCCAGTACTTC
TRBV11-2	-	-	TRBJ2-7	CASSSTPFYEQYF	TGTGCCAGCAGCTCAACACCCTTCTACGAGCAGTACTTC
TRBV2	-	-	TRBJ2-1	CASSDYRGRGDEQFF	TGTGCCAGCAGTGACTACCGGGGGAGAGGTGATGAGCAGTTCTTC
TRBV7-9	once	-	TRBJ2-1	CASSSLDLVNEQFF	TGTGCCAGCAGCTCCCTAGATCTAGTGAATGAGCAGTTCTTC
TRBV19	-	TRBD1	TRBJ2-5	CASSIGATGGLETQYF	TGTGCCAGTAGTATAGGGGCGACAGGGGGCTTGGAGACCCAGTACTTC
TRBV6-5	once	TRBD2	TRBJ2-1	CASVSSGGTYNEQFF	TGTGCCAGCGTTTCCAGCGGGGGAACGTACAATGAGCAGTTCTTC
TRBV6-5	-	-	TRBJ2-7	CASSYSGGWGEQYF	TGTGCCAGCAGTTACTCCGGGGGATGGGGTGAGCAGTACTTC
TRBV5-4	-	TRBD2	TRBJ2-1	CASSLAGRGGRNEQFF	TGTGCCAGCAGCTTGGCCGGGCGGGGGGGCAGGAATGAGCAGTTCTTC
TRBV5-4	-	TRBD2	TRBJ2-7	CASSETSGPTYEQYF	TGTGCCAGCAGCGAGACTAGCGGGCCAACCTACGAGCAGTACTTC
TRBV7-8	-	-	TRBJ2-5	CASSPVVWYQETQYF	TGTGCCAGCAGCCCCGTAGTCTGGTACCAAGAGACCCAGTACTTC
TRBV6-5	-	TRBD1	TRBJ1-4	CASSPLQGEIEKLFF	TGTGCCAGCAGTCCCCTCCAGGGGGAGATTGAAAAACTGTTTTTT
TRBV6-2/TRBV6-3	-	TRBD1	TRBJ1-2	CASSYSTTGGLGGYTF	TGTGCCAGCAGTTACTCGACAACAGGGGGCCTAGGTGGCTACACCTTC
TRBV29-1	-	TRBD1	TRBJ2-7	CSVAGTGRTYEQYF	TGCAGCGTTGCGGGGACAGGGCGGACCTACGAGCAGTACTTC
TRBV5-8	-	-	TRBJ1-2	CASLRSQGNYGYTF	TGTGCCAGCCTGCGAAGTCAGGGTAACTATGGCTACACCTTC
TRBV20-1	-	TRBD1	TRBJ1-6	CSASPRGDSPLHF	TGCAGTGCTAGTCCCAGGGGGGATTCACCCCTCCACTTT
TRBV27	-	-	TRBJ1-6	CASSFGQGLSPLHF	TGTGCCAGCAGCTTTGGGCAGGGCTTGTCACCCCTCCACTTT
TRBV6-2/TRBV6-3	-	-	TRBJ2-7	CASSLRDIYEQYF	TGTGCCAGCAGTCTCCGGGACATCTACGAGCAGTACTTC
TRBV11-2	-	TRBD1	TRBJ2-5	CASTEARGRRETQYF	TGTGCCAGCACGGAAGCCAGGGGGCGGAGGGAGACCCAGTACTTC
TRBV6-1	-	-	TRBJ2-3	CASSESRRDTQYF	TGTGCCAGCAGTGAATCACGGAGAGATACGCAGTATTTT
TRBV30	-	-	TRBJ2-2	CAWSGPGVSSGELFF	TGTGCCTGGAGCGGTCCGGGAGTTAGTAGCGGGGAGCTGTTTTTT
TRBV14	-	-	TRBJ1-2	CASSRQDNYGYTF	TGTGCCAGCAGCCGACAGGATAACTATGGCTACACCTTC
TRBV11-2	-	TRBD2	TRBJ2-3	CASSFGLAGGLDTQYF	TGTGCCAGCAGCTTTGGACTAGCGGGAGGGTTAGATACGCAGTATTTT
TRBV7-2	-	-	TRBJ1-1	CASSLEGVVGTEAFF	TGTGCCAGCAGCTTAGAAGGGGTCGTGGGGACTGAAGCTTTCTTT
TRBV9	-	TRBD2	TRBJ2-7	CASSVTPVSGGEQYF	TGTGCCAGCAGCGTAACCCCCGTTTCGGGGGGGGAGCAGTACTTC
TRBV4-3	-	TRBD1	TRBJ1-4	CASSQSGGTNEKLFF	TGCGCCAGCAGCCAGTCAGGGGGCACTAATGAAAAACTGTTTTTT
TRBV19	-	-	TRBJ1-6	CASRGGVGRNSPLHF	TGTGCCAGTAGGGGAGGGGTCGGACGGAATTCACCCCTCCACTTT
TRBV7-6	-	-	TRBJ2-7	CASSSKPSGGMSSYEQYF	TGTGCCAGCAGCTCGAAACCTAGTGGCGGGATGAGCTCCTACGAGCAGTACTTC
TRBV19	few	-	TRBJ1-5	CASSTLGQTNQPQHF	TGTGCCAGTAGTACTTTGGGTCAGACTAATCAGCCCCAGCATTTT
TRBV7-8	-	TRBD1	TRBJ2-1	CASSLKGTGSYNEQFF	TGTGCCAGCAGCTTAAAAGGGACAGGCTCCTACAATGAGCAGTTCTTC
TRBV7-8	-	TRBD2	TRBJ2-1	CASSWGGRNEQFF	TGTGCCAGCAGCTGGGGGGGGAGGAATGAGCAGTTCTTC
TRBV18	-	-	TRBJ2-7	CASSPGSSSYEQYF	TGTGCCAGCTCACCGGGGAGTAGCTCCTACGAGCAGTACTTC
TRBV5-5	-	-	TRBJ1-4	CASSFLGGTNEKLFF	TGTGCCAGCAGCTTTTTGGGGGGAACTAATGAAAAACTGTTTTTT
TRBV19	-	-	TRBJ1-6	CASSRQSSSYNSPLHF	TGTGCCAGTAGCCGACAGTCCAGCTCCTATAATTCACCCCTCCACTTT
TRBV5-4	-	-	TRBJ2-7	CASSSTPGYEQYF	TGTGCCAGCAGCTCGACGCCAGGCTACGAGCAGTACTTC